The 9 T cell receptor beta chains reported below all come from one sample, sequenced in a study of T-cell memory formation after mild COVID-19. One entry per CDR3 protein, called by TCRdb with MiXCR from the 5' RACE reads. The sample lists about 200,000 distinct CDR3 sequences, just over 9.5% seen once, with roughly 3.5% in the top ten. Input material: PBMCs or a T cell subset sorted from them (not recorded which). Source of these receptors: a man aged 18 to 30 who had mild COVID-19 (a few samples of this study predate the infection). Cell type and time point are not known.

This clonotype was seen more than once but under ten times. In DNA, the CDR3 is TGTGCCAGCAGCCGCAAGAGACTAGCTCGGGAGACCCAGTACTTC. Translation gives CASSRKRLARETQYF. The chain links TRBV14 to TRBJ2-5, with 7 bases aligning to TRBD2. This CDR3 spans 15 amino acids. J was trimmed by 5 bases and V by 4 bases; bases with no gene match: 10. Germline CDR1 reads SGHDN; CDR2 reads FVKESK. Using reference TRBV14 and TRBJ2-5 for the parts outside the CDR3, the full variable domain is EAGVTQFPSHSVIEKGQTVTLRCDPISGHDNLYWYRRVMGKEIKFLLHFVKESKQDESGMPNNRFLAERTGGTYSTLKVQPAELEDSGVYFCASSRKRLARETQYFGPGTRLLVL.

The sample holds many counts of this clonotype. CDR3 amino acids: CASRGLDSYEQYF. The CDR3 DNA reads as TGTGCCAGCAGAGGGTTGGACTCCTACGAGCAGTACTTC. V gene TRBV6-5 combines with J gene TRBJ2-7; no definite D call. This CDR3 has 13 residues. V shed 6 bases and J shed 0 bases, with 9 bases lying between them. Germline lookup yields CDR1 MNHEY and CDR2 SVGAGI.

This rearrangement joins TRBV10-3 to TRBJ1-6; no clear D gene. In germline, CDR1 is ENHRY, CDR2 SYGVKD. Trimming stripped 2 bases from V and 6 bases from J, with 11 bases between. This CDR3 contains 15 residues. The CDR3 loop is CAISEQTGSNSPLHF. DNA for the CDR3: TGTGCCATCAGTGAGCAGACGGGGAGTAATTCACCCCTCCACTTT.

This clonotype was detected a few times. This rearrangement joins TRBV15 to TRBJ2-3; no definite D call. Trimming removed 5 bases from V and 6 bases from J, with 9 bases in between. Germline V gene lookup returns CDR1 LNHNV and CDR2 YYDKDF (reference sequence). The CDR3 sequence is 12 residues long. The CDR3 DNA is TGTGCCACCAGCCCTTCGGTGGATACGCAGTATTTT. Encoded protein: CATSPSVDTQYF. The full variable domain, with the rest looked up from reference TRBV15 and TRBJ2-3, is DAMVIQNPRYQVTQFGKPVTLSCSQTLNHNVMYWYQQKSSQAPKLLFHYYDKDFNNEADTPDNFQSRRPNTSFCFLDIRSPGLGDTAMYLCATSPSVDTQYFGPGTRLTVL.

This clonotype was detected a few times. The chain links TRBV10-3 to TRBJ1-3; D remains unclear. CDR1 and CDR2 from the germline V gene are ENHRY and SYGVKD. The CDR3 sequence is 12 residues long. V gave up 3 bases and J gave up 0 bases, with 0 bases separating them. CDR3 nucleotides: TGTGCCATCAGTGACTCTGGAAACACCATATATTTT. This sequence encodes CAISDSGNTIYF.

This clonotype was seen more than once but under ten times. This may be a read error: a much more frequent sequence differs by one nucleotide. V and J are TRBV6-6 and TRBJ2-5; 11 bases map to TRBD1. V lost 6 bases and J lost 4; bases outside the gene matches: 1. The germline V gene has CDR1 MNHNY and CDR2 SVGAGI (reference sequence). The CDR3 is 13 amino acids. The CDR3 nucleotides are TGTGCCAGCAGCGGGACAGGGGGAGAGACCCAGTACTTC. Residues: CASSGTGGETQYF.

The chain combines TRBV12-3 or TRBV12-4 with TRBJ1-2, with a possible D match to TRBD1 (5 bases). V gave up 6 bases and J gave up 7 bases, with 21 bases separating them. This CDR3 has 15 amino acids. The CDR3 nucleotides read TGTGCCAGCAGCCGCGAGGGTGTGGGGCTCTCTGGCTACACCTTC. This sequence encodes CASSREGVGLSGYTF.

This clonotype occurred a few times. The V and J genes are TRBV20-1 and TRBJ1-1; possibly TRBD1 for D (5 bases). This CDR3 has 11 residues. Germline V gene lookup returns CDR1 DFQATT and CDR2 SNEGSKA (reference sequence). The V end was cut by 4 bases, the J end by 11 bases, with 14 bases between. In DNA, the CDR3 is TGCAGTGCTATCTATGTAGGGGCGGCTTTCTTT. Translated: CSAIYVGAAFF.

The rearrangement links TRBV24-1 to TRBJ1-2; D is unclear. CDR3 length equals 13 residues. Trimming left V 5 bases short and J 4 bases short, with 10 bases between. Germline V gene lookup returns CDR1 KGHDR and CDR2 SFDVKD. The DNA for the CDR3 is TGTGCCACCAGTGCCGAGAAGAGCTATGGCTACACCTTC. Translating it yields CATSAEKSYGYTF.